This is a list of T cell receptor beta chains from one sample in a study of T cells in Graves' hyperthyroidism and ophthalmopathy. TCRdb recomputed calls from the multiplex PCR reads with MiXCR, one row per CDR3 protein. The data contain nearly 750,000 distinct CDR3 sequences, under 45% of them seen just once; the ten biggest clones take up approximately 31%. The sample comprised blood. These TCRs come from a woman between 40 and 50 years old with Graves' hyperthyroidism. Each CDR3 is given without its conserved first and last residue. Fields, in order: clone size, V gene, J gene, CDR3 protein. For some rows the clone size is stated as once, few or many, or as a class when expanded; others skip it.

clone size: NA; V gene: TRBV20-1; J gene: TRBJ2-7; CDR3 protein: SPGLAGNSYEQY
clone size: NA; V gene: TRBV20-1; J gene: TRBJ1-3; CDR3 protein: SARQGDTIY
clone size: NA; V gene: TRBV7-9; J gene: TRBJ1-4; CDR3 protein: ASSLGLGSTNEKLF
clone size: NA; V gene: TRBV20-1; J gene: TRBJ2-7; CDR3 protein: SARGQTSSTYEQY
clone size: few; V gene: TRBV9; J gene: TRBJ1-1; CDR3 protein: ASSVGGDSPASTEAF
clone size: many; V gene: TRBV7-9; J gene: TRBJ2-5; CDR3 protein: ASSAGLIEETQY
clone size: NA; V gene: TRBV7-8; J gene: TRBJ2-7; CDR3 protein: LSSWGGEQY
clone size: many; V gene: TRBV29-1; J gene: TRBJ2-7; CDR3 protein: SVGQGSEQY
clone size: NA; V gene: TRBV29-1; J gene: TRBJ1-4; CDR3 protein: SVEGWGSDEKLF
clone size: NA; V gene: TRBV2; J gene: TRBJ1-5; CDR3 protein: ASRKQGREQPQH
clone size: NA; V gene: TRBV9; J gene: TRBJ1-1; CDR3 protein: TSSVATGGQAF
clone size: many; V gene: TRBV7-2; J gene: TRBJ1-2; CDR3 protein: ASSGPTGEGK
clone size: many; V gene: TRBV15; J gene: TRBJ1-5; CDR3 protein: ATSRDYGGSNQPQH
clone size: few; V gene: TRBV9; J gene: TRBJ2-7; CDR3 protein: ASSPRRSGTYEQY
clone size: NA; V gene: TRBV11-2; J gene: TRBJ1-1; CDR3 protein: ASSRTASRLR
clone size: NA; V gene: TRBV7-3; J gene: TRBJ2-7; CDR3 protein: ASSGGLAGAAYEQY
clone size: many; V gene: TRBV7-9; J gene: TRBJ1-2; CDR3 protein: ASSLLDNYGYT
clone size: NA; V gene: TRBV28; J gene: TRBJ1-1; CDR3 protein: ASCIGGGADTEAF
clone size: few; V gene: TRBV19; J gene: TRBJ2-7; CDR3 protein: ASSIVGGSIREQY
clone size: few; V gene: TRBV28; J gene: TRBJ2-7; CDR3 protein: ASSFGKSEQY
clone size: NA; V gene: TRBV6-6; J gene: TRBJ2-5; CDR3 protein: ASSYQGSHYETQY
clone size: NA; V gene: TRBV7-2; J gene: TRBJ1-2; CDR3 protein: ASSPAGQANYGYT
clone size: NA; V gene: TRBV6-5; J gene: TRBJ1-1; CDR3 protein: ASRMAGWAEAF
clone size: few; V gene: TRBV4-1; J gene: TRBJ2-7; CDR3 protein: ASSQPTGAREQY
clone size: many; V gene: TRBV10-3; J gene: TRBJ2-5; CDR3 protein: AMGDFKETQY
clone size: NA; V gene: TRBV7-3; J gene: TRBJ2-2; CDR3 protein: ASSFSQGAVTGELF
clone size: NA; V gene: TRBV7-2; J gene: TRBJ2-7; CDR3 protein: ASSLAVTSRTYEQY
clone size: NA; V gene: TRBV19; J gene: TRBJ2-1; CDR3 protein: ASSMGKAFEQF
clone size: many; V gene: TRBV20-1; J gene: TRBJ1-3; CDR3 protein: SAWDRYSGNTIY
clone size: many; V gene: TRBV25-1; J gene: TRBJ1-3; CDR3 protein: ASSGPPTAGNTIY
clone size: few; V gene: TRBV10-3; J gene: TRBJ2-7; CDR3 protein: ASSEAGRGADYEQY
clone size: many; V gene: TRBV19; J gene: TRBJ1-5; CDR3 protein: AGGANQPQH
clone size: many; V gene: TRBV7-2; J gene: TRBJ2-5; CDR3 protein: ASSLEIGGSQETQY
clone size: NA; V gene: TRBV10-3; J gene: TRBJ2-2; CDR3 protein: AISEFQGGELF
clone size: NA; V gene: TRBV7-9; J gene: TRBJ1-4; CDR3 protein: ASSPRTDFNEKLF
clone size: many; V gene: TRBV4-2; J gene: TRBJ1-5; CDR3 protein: ASSPVGHNQPQH
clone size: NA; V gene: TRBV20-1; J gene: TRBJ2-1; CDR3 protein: SVERETGNNEQF
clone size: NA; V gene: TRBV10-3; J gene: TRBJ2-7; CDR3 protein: ASRLGPYTGRGLHYEQY